The present entry profiles one T cell receptor beta chain with its context. This entry is derived from a study of cytomegalovirus exposure and HLA in healthy donors. 13 Jbeta primers and 60 Vbeta primers were used for the PCR. Here immunoSEQ multiplex PCR was the method, and the copy in TCRdb shows in-frame clones only, minus some. The sample includes 120,000 or so clones, over 70% seen only once; the top ten take around 3.9%. This CDR3 has 16 amino acids. CDR1 SGHDT and CDR2 YYEEEE come from the germline V gene. Trimming cost V 6 bases and J 0 bases, with 17 bases left between them. V is TRBV5-6 and J is TRBJ2-3; D is perhaps TRBD2 (6 bases). The source of this sequence is a woman aged 40 to 50 in good health and CMV-seronegative. The sequenced sample was PBMCs. CDR3 in DNA: TGTGCCAGCACCCCACCGGGACTGCCTAGCACAGATACGCAGTATTTT. It specifies CASTPPGLPSTDTQYF.